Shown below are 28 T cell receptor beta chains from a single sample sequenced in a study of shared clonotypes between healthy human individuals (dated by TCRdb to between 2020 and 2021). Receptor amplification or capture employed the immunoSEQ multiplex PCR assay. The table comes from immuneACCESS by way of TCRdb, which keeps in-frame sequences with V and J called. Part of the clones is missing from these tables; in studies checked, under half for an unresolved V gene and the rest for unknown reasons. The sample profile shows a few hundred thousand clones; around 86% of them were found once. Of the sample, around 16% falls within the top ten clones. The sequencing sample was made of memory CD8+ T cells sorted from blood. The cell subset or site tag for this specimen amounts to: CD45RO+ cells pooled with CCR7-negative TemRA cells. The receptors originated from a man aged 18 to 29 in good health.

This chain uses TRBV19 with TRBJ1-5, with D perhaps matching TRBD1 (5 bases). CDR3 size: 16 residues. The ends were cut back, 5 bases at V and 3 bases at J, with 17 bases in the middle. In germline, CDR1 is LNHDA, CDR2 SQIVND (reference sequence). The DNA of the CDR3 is TGTGCCAGTAGTGATGGGTTGGGGGACTTCAATCAGCCCCAGCATTTT. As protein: CASSDGLGDFNQPQHF. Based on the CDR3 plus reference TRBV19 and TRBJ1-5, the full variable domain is DGGITQSPKYLFRKEGQNVTLSCEQNLNHDAMYWYRQDPGQGLRLIYYSQIVNDFQKGDIAEGYSVSREKKESFPLTVTSAQKNPTAFYLCASSDGLGDFNQPQHFGDGTRLSIL.

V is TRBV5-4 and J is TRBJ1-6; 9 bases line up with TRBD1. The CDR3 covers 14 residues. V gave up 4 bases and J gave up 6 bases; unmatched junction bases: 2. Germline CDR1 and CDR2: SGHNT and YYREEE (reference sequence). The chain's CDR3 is CASSPGQGNSPLHF. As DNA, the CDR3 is TGTGCCAGCAGCCCGGGACAGGGTAATTCACCCCTCCACTTT.

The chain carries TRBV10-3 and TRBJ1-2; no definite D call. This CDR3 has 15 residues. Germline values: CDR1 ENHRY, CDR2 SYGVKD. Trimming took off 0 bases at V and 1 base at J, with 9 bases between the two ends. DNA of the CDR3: TGTGCCATCAGTGAGTCGGGCGGCCTTAACTATGGCTACACCTTC. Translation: CAISESGGLNYGYTF.

CDR3 in DNA: TGTGCCAGCAGCCCGGAGCTACTCTCATGGGAGCAGTACTTC. Translated, it gives CASSPELLSWEQYF. V usage is TRBV6-5 and J usage is TRBJ2-5; perhaps TRBD2 as D (5 bases). From germline, CDR1 is MNHEY and CDR2 SVGAGI. The CDR3 runs to 14 residues. Trimming pared 6 bases from V and 11 bases from J, leaving 22 bases between.

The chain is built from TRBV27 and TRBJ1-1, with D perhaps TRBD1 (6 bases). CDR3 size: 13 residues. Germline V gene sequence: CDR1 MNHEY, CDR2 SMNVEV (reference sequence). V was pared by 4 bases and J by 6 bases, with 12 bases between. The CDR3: CASSSRGPPEAFF. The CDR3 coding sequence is TGTGCCAGCAGTTCCAGGGGTCCCCCTGAAGCTTTCTTT.

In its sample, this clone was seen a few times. DNA of the CDR3: TGCGCCAGCAGCCTCCGGGACGGTCTCACGGATACGCAGTATTTT. Translating it yields CASSLRDGLTDTQYF. The rearrangement links TRBV5-1 to TRBJ2-3; perhaps D is TRBD1 or TRBD2 (5 bases each). Trimming took 4 bases from V and 6 from J, leaving 18 bases between them. Germline-derived CDR1 and CDR2 are SGHRS and YFSETQ. The CDR3 has 15 residues.

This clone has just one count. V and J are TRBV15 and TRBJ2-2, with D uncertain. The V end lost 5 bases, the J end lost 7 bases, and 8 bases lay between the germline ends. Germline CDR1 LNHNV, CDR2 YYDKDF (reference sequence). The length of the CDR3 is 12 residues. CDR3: CATSLENGELFF. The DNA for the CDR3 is TGTGCCACCAGCTTAGAGAACGGGGAGCTGTTTTTT.

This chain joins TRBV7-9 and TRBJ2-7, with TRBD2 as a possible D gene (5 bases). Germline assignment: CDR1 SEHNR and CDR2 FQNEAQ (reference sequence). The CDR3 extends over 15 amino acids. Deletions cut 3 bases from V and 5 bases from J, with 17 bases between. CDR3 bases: TGTGCCAGCAGCTTCTCGGGAAATGCTGACAACGAGCAGTACTTC. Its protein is CASSFSGNADNEQYF.

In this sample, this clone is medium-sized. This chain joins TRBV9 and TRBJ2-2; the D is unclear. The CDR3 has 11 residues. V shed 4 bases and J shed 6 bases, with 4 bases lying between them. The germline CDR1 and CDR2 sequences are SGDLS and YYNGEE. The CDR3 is CASSKAGELFF. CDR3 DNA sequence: TGTGCCAGCAGCAAAGCCGGGGAGCTGTTTTTT. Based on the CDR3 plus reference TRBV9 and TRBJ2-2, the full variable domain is DSGVTQTPKHLITATGQRVTLRCSPRSGDLSVYWYQQSLDQGLQFLIQYYNGEERAKGNILERFSAQQFPDLHSELNLSSLELGDSALYFCASSKAGELFFGEGSRLTVL.

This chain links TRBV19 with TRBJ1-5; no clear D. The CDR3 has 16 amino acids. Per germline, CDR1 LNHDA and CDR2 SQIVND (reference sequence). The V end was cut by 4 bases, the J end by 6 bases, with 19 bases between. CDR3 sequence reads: CASSTTALPRPQPQHF. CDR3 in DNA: TGTGCCAGTAGTACAACAGCGTTACCCCGACCTCAGCCCCAGCATTTT. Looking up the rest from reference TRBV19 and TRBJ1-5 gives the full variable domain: DGGITQSPKYLFRKEGQNVTLSCEQNLNHDAMYWYRQDPGQGLRLIYYSQIVNDFQKGDIAEGYSVSREKKESFPLTVTSAQKNPTAFYLCASSTTALPRPQPQHFGDGTRLSIL.

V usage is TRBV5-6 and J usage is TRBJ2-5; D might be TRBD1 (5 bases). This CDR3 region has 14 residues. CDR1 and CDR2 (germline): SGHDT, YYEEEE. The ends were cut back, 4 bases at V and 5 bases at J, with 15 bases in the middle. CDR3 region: CASSLWAGLETQYF. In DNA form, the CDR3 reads TGTGCCAGCAGCCTCTGGGCAGGGCTCGAGACCCAGTACTTC.

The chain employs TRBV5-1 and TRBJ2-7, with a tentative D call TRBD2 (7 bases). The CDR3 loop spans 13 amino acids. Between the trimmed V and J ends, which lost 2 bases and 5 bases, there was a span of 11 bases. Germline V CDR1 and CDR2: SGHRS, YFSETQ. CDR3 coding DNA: TGCGCCAGCAGCTTTGCGGGGGCCAACGAGCAGTACTTC. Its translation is CASSFAGANEQYF.

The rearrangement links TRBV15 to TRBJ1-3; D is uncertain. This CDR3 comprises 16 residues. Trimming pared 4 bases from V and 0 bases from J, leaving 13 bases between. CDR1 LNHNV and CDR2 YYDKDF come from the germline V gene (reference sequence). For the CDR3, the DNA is TGTGCCACCAGCACCTTACGGTTAAGCTCTGGAAACACCATATATTTT. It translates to CATSTLRLSSGNTIYF. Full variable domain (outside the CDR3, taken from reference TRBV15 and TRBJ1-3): DAMVIQNPRYQVTQFGKPVTLSCSQTLNHNVMYWYQQKSSQAPKLLFHYYDKDFNNEADTPDNFQSRRPNTSFCFLDIRSPGLGDTAMYLCATSTLRLSSGNTIYFGEGSWLTVV.

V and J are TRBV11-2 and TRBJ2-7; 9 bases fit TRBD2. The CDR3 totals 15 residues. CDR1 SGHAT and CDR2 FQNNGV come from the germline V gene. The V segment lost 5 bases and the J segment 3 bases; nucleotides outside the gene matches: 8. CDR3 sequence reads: CASSDVAGGNYEQYF. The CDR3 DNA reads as TGTGCCAGCAGCGACGTTGCGGGAGGGAACTACGAGCAGTACTTC.

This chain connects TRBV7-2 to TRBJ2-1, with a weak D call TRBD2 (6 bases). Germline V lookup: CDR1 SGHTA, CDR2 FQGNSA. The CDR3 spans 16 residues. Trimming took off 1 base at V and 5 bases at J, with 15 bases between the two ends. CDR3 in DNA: TGTGCCAGCAGCTTAGATCGGATTAGCGGCCACAATGAGCAGTTCTTC. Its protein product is CASSLDRISGHNEQFF.

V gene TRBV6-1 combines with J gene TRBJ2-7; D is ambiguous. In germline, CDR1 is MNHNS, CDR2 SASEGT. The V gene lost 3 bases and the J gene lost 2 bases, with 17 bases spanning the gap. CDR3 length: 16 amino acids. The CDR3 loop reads CASSEIAVPSPYEQYF. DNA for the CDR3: TGTGCCAGCAGTGAGATCGCGGTACCCTCGCCCTACGAGCAGTACTTC.

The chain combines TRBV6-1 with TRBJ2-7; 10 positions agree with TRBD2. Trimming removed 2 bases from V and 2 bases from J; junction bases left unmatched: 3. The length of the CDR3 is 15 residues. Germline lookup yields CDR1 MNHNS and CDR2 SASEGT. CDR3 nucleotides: TGTGCCAGCAGTGAAATAGCGGGGGGCCCCTACGAGCAGTACTTC. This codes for CASSEIAGGPYEQYF.

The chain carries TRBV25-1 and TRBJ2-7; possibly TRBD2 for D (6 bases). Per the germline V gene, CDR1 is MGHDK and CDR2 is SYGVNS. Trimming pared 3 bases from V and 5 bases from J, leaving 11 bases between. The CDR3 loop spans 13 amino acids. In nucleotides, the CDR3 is TGTGCCAGCAGTGATGGAGGGGTCGACGAGCAGTACTTC. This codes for CASSDGGVDEQYF.

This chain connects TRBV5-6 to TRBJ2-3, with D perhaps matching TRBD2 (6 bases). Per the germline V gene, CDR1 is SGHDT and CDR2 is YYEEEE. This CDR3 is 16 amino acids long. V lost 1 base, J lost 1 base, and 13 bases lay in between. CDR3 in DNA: TGTGCCAGCAGCTTGCTCCTACCTAGCGGCACAGATACGCAGTATTTT. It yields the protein CASSLLLPSGTDTQYF.

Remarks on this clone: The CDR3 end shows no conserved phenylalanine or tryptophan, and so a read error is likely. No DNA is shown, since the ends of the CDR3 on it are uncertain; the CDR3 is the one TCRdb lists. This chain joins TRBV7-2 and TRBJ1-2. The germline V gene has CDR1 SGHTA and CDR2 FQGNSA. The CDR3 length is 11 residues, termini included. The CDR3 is CASSLPTGLEV.

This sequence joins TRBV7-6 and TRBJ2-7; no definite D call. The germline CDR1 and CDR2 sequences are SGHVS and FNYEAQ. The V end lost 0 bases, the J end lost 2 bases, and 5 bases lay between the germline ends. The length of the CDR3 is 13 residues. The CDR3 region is CASSLAVTYEQYF. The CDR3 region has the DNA TGTGCCAGCAGCTTAGCGGTGACCTACGAGCAGTACTTC.

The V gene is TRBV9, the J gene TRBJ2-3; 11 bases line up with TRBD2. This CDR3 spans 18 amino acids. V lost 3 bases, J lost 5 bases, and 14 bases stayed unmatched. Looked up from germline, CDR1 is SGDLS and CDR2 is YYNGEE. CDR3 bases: TGTGCCAGCAGCGACCCAATCACACTAGCGGGAGTAGAAGATACGCAGTATTTT. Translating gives CASSDPITLAGVEDTQYF.

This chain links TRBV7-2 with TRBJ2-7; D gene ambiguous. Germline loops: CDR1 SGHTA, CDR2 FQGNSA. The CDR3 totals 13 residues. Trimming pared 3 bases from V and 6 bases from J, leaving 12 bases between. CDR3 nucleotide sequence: TGTGCCAGCAGCTTGGGATCGGGTTCCGAGCAGTACTTC. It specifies CASSLGSGSEQYF. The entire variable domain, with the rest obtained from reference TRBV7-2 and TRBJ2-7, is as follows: GAGVSQSPSNKVTEKGKDVELRCDPISGHTALYWYRQSLGQGLEFLIYFQGNSAPDKSGLPSDRFSAERTGGSVSTLTIQRTQQEDSAVYLCASSLGSGSEQYFGPGTRLTVT.

CDR3 region: CASSLSPGEAEAFF. In DNA form, the CDR3 reads TGTGCCAGCAGTTTATCTCCCGGGGAGGCTGAAGCTTTCTTT. The chain links TRBV27 to TRBJ1-1; D unresolved. The V gene lost 0 bases and the J gene lost 6 bases, with 11 bases spanning the gap. The germline gives CDR1 MNHEY, CDR2 SMNVEV (reference sequence). There are 14 residues in the CDR3.

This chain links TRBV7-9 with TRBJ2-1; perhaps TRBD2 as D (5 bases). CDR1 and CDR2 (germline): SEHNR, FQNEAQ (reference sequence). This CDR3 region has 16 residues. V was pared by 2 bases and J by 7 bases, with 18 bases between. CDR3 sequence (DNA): TGTGCCAGCAGCTTATCTCGGGGATACTATCCTAATGAGCAGTTCTTC. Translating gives CASSLSRGYYPNEQFF. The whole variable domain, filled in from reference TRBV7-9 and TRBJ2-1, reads DTGVSQNPRHKITKRGQNVTFRCDPISEHNRLYWYRQTLGQGPEFLTYFQNEAQLEKSRLLSDRFSAERPKGSFSTLEIQRTEQGDSAMYLCASSLSRGYYPNEQFFGPGTRLTVL.

DNA of the CDR3: TGTGCCACCGAGGGGGGGGACAATGAGCAGTTCTTC. Encoded protein: CATEGGDNEQFF. This rearrangement joins TRBV2 to TRBJ2-1; D perhaps matches TRBD2 (7 bases). V lost 10 bases to trimming and J lost 5 bases, with 12 bases between them. The CDR3 runs 12 residues. Per germline, CDR1 SNHLY and CDR2 FYNNEI.

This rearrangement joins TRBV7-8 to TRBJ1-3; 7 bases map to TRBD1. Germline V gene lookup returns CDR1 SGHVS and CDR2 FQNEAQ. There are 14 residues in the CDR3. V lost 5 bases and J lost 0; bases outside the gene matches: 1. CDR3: CASSRQGSGNTIYF. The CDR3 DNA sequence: TGTGCCAGCAGCAGACAGGGCTCTGGAAACACCATATATTTT.

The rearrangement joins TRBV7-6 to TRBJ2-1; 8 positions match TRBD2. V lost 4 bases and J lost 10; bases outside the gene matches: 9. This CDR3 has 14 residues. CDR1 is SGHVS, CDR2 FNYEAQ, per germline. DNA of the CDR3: TGTGCCAGCAGCTCGGGACTAGTGCTTCGGGAGCAGTTCTTC. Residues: CASSSGLVLREQFF. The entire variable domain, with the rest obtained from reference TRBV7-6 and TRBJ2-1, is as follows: GAGVSQSPRYKVTKRGQDVALRCDPISGHVSLYWYRQALGQGPEFLTYFNYEAQQDKSGLPNDRFSAERPEGSISTLTIQRTEQRDSAMYRCASSSGLVLREQFFGPGTRLTVL.